This T cell receptor (beta chain) derives from a study of cytomegalovirus exposure and HLA in healthy donors. Points from the study as a whole: The classifier was said to identify cytomegalovirus status with high specificity and sensitivity.

Notes on this clone: The antigen is unknown.

The PCR ran on 60 Vbeta and 13 Jbeta primers. Clones were sequenced by immunoSEQ multiplex PCR, and TCRdb holds only the in-frame ones, with some missing. The sample lists under 150,000 clones; around 80% were seen once. V shed 7 bases, J shed 7 bases, and the junction held 5 bases outside the gene matches. The CDR3 contains 13 residues. Per germline, CDR1 LNHDA and CDR2 SQIVND (reference sequence). The gene calls are TRBV19 and TRBJ2-2; 8 bases are a match to TRBD1. This TCR came from a young man in good health and CMV-seronegative. The sequenced material came from PBMCs. CDR3: CASTPDRGGELFF. In DNA form, the CDR3 reads TGTGCCAGTACCCCAGACAGGGGCGGGGAGCTGTTTTTT.